The clone carrying this TCR beta chain came up many times. These data are taken from a study of T-cell memory formation after mild COVID-19. TCRdb called the 5' RACE reads again in MiXCR, with one record for every CDR3 protein. Of 350,000 to 500,000 distinct CDR3 sequences in the sample, around 20% were seen once. V was shortened by 2 bases and J by 2 bases, with 16 bases between the two germline ends. CDR1 and CDR2 from the germline V gene are MNHNY and SVGAGI (reference sequence). This CDR3 is 16 amino acids long. What was sequenced was PBMCs or a T cell subset sorted from them (not recorded which). This TCR came from an adult woman who had mild COVID-19 (a few samples of this study predate the infection). Cell type and time point are not known. The chain has TRBV6-6 and TRBJ2-7; possibly TRBD1 for D (5 bases). CDR3 protein: CASSYLALGRAYEQYF. In DNA form, the CDR3 reads TGTGCCAGCAGTTACCTCGCCCTGGGGCGCGCCTACGAGCAGTACTTC.